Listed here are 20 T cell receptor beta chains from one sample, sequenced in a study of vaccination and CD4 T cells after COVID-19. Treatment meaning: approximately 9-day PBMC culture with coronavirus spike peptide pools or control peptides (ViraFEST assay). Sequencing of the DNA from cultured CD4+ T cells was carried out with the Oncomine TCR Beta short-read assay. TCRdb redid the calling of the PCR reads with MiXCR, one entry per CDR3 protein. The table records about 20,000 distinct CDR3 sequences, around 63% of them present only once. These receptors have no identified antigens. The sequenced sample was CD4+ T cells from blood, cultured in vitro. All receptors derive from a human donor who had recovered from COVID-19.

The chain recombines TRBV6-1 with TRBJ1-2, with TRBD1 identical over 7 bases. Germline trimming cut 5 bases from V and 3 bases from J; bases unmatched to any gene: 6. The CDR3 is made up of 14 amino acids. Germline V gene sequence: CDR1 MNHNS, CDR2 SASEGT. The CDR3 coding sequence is TGTGCCAGCAGTCGCTACGGGACAGACTATGGCTACACCTTC. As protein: CASSRYGTDYGYTF.

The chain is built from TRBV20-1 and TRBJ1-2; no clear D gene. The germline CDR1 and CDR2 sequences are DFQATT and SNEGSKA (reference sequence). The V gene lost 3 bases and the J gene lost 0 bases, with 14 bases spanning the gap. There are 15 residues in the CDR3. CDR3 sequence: CSARIFGVANYGYTF. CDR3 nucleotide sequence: TGCAGTGCTAGGATCTTTGGGGTAGCTAACTATGGCTACACCTTC.

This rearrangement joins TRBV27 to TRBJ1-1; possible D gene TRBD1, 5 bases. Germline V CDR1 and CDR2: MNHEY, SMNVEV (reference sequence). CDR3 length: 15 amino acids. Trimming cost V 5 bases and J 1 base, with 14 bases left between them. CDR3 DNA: TGTGCCAGCAGTACCCGGCAGGGCGGGAACACTGAAGCTTTCTTT. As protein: CASSTRQGGNTEAFF.

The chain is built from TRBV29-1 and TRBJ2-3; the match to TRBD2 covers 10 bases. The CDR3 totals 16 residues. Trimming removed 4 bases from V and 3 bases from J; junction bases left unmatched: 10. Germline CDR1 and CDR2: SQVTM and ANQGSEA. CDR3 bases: TGCAGCGTTGCAAGGGCTAGCGGGGGAGCTACAGATACGCAGTATTTT. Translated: CSVARASGGATDTQYF.

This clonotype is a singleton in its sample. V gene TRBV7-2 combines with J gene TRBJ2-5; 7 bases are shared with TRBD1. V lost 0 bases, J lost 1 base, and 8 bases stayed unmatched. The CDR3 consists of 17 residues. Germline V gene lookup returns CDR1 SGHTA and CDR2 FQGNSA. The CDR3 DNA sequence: TGTGCCAGCAGCTTAGCTGGTACAGGGGCCGCCCAAGAGACCCAGTACTTC. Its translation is CASSLAGTGAAQETQYF. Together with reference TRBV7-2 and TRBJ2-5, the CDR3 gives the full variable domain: GAGVSQSPSNKVTEKGKDVELRCDPISGHTALYWYRQSLGQGLEFLIYFQGNSAPDKSGLPSDRFSAERTGGSVSTLTIQRTQQEDSAVYLCASSLAGTGAAQETQYFGPGTRLLVL.

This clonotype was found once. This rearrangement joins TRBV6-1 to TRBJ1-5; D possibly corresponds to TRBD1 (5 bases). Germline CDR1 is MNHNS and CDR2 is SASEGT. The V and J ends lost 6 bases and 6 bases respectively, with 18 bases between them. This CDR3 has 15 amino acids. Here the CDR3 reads CASSARRGVGQPQHF. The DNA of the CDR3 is TGTGCCAGCAGCGCCAGACGGGGGGTGGGTCAGCCCCAGCATTTT.

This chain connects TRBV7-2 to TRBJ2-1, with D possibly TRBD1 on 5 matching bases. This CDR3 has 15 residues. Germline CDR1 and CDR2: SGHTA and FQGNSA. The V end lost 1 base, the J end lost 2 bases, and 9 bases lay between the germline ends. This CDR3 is CASSLDRQPYNEQFF. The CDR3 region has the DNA TGTGCCAGCAGCTTAGACAGACAGCCCTACAATGAGCAGTTCTTC.

The CDR3 DNA follows: TGCAGTGCTAGCGTGGGGGGGACAAGCGGCTCCTACGAGCAGTACTTC. It specifies CSASVGGTSGSYEQYF. The rearrangement links TRBV20-1 to TRBJ2-7, with D possibly TRBD2 on 7 matching bases. V was cut by 3 bases and J by 0 bases, with 18 bases left in between. Germline CDR1 DFQATT, CDR2 SNEGSKA (reference sequence). CDR3 length: 16 residues.

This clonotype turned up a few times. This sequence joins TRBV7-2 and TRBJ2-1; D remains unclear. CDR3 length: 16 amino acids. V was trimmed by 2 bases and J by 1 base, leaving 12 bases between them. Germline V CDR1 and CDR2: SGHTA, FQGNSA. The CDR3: CASSLLRSGSYNEQFF. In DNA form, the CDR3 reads TGTGCCAGCAGCTTATTAAGATCCGGGTCCTACAATGAGCAGTTCTTC.

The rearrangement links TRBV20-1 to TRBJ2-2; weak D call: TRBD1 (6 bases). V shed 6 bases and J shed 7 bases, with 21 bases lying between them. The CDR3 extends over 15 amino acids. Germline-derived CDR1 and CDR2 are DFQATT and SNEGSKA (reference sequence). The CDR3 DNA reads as TGCAGTGCCCTCAACCGGGCAGGGGCGGGCGGGGAGCTGTTTTTT. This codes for CSALNRAGAGGELFF.

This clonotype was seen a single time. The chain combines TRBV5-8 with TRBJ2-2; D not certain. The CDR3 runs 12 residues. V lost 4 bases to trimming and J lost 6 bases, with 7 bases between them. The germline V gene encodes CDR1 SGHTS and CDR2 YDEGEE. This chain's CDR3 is CASSPRPGELFF. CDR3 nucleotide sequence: TGTGCCAGCAGCCCGCGTCCCGGGGAGCTGTTTTTT.

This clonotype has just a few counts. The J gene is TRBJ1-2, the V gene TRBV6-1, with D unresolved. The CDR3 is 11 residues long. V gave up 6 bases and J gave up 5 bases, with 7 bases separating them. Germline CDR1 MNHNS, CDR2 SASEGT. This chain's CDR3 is CASRGLYGYTF. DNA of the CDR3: TGTGCCAGCAGAGGGTTGTATGGCTACACCTTC.

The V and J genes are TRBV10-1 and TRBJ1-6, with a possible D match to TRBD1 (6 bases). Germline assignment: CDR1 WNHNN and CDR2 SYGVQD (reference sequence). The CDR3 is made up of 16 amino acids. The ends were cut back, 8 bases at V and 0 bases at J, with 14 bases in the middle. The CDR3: CASGNRESSYNSPLHF. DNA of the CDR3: TGCGCCAGCGGAAACAGGGAGAGCTCCTATAATTCACCCCTCCACTTT.

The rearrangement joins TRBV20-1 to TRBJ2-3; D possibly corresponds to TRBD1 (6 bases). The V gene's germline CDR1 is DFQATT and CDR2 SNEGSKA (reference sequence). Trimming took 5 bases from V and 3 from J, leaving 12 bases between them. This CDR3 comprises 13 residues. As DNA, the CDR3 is TGCAGTGCTGCGATCACAGGGACAGATACGCAGTATTTT. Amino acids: CSAAITGTDTQYF.

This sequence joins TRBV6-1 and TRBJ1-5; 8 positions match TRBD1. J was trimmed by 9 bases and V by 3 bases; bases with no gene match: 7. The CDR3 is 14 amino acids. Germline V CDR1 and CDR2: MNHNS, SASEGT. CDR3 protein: CASSDRGQLRPQHF. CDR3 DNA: TGTGCCAGCAGTGACAGGGGGCAGCTTAGGCCCCAGCATTTT.

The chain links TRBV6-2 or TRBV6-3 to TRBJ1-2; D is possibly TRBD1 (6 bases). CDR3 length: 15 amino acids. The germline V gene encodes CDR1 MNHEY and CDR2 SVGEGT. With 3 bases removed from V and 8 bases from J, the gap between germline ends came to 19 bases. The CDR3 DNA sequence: TGTGCCAGCAGTTATCAACAGGGCAACTTAGGCGGCTACACCTTC. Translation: CASSYQQGNLGGYTF.

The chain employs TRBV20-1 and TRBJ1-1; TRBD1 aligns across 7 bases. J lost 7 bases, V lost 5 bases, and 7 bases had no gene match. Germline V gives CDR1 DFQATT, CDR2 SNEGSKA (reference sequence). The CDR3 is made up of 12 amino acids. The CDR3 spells CSAWSTGVEAFF. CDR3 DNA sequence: TGCAGTGCTTGGAGCACAGGGGTTGAAGCTTTCTTT.

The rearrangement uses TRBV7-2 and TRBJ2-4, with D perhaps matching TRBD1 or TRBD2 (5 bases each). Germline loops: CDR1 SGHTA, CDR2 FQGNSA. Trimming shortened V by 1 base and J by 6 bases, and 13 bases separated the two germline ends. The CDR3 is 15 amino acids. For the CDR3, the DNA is TGTGCCAGCAGCTTAGGCTCAGGGAGTGGAAACATTCAGTACTTC. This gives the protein CASSLGSGSGNIQYF.

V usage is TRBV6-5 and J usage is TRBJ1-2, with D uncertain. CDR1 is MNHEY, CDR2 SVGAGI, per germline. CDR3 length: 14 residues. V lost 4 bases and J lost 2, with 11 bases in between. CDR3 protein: CASSSNLGNYGYTF. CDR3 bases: TGTGCCAGCAGTTCCAATCTCGGGAACTATGGCTACACCTTC.

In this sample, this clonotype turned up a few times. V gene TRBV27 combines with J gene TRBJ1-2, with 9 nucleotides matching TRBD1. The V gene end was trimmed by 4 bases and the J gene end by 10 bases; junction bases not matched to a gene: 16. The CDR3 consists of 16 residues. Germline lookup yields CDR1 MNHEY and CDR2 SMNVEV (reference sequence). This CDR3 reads CASSSRTGEGAFYYTF. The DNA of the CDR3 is TGTGCCAGCAGTTCCCGGACAGGGGAAGGGGCCTTTTACTACACCTTC.